This T cell receptor beta chain was identified during a study of shared clonotypes between healthy human individuals. General observations from the study: Even with large depth, rarefaction showed that sorted-subset sequencing was incomplete. Limited genetic and exposure-history diversity came from having few donors.

The CDR3 is 15 amino acids. CDR1 is MNHEY and CDR2 is SVGAGI in the germline V gene. V dropped 6 bases and J dropped 1 base, with 15 bases sitting between them. In the study's own analysis: Filtering differed since immunoSEQ provided only junctions, with no quality scores. The protocol was immunoSEQ multiplex PCR, while the TCRdb copy is restricted to in-frame clones and leaves out a portion. Clone size and the V and J calls come from that table; the DNA yielded D and trimming. The sample has about 710,000 clones, over 55% seen once; the top ten hold under 2%. Splitting the CD4+ cells yielded a CD45RA+ naive subset and a CD45RA-negative memory subset. Notes on this clone: Its antigen is as yet unknown.

The clonotype comes from a woman aged 25 to 39 in good health. Sequenced: memory CD4+ T cells sorted from blood. Subset of the sample: CD45RA-negative fraction. The chain couples TRBV6-5 to TRBJ1-1; D is unresolved. The CDR3 is CASSPLQYQNTEAFF. The CDR3 bases are TGTGCCAGCAGCCCCCTCCAGTACCAGAACACTGAAGCTTTCTTT.